This T cell receptor (beta chain) stems from a study of T cells in Graves' hyperthyroidism and ophthalmopathy. RNA transcripts provided the source from which TCR beta CDR3 regions were amplified. TCR CDR3 regions were first amplified by RT-PCR with HTBI primers. Each CDR3 protein is one row after TCRdb ran MiXCR on the multiplex PCR reads. The sample lists 300,000 to 350,000 distinct CDR3 sequences, over 15% occurring once. V lost 5 bases and J lost 3; bases outside the gene matches: 5. Germline loops: CDR1 SGHTA, CDR2 FQGNSA. The CDR3 runs 14 residues. This clonotype was seen ten or more times. The chain carries TRBV7-2 and TRBJ1-1; 8 positions agree with TRBD1. The source of this sequence is a woman aged 40 to 50 with Graves' ophthalmopathy. The sample comprised blood. The CDR3 protein is CASSTRQGYTEAFF. CDR3 nucleotide sequence: TGTGCCAGCAGCACAAGACAGGGGTACACTGAAGCTTTCTTT.